A single sample is the source of the 4 T cell receptor beta chains below, sequenced in a study of blood T cell repertoires in COVID-19. Sequenced by immunoSEQ multiplex PCR; TCRdb stores in-frame clones only, minus some. The data hold 250,000 to 350,000 clones, with 87% observed a single time. The sample consisted of peripheral blood. The origin of the receptors is a woman aged 50 to 60 who had recovered from COVID-19.

The rearrangement links TRBV10-3 to TRBJ2-7; maybe TRBD2 (6 bases). Deletions cut 6 bases from V and 3 bases from J, with 15 bases between. The CDR3 is made up of 14 amino acids. Germline assignment: CDR1 ENHRY and CDR2 SYGVKD. The CDR3 reads CAIRTGLGHYEQYF. CDR3 DNA sequence: TGTGCCATCAGGACGGGACTCGGGCACTACGAGCAGTACTTC.

The chain has TRBV5-6 and TRBJ2-3; D might be TRBD1 (6 bases). Per the germline V gene, CDR1 is SGHDT and CDR2 is YYEEEE. Trimming removed 1 base from V and 0 bases from J, with 9 bases in between. The CDR3 is made up of 15 amino acids. The CDR3 bases are TGTGCCAGCAGCTTGTCAGGGGCTAGCACAGATACGCAGTATTTT. Encoded protein: CASSLSGASTDTQYF.

The chain employs TRBV4-2 and TRBJ2-1; 8 bases are a match to TRBD2. Trimming cost V 1 base and J 4 bases; bases outside gene matches: 9. CDR1 and CDR2 (germline): LGHNA, YNFKEQ. The CDR3 has 17 amino acids. CDR3 bases: TGTGCCAGCAGCCAAGTGCCGGGGCGGGGGGCGTACAATGAGCAGTTCTTC. It translates to CASSQVPGRGAYNEQFF.

The chain employs TRBV4-2 and TRBJ2-7, with 9 bases lining up with TRBD2. The CDR3 runs to 15 residues. V lost 3 bases, J lost 3 bases, and 6 bases stayed unmatched. Germline CDR1 LGHNA, CDR2 YNFKEQ. CDR3 in DNA: TGTGCCAGCAGCCAGAGGACTAGCGCGAACTACGAGCAGTACTTC. Encoded protein: CASSQRTSANYEQYF.